Reported below is one TCR beta chain. The TRB cDNA libraries were prepared by 5' RACE with UMI labels. TCRdb re-called the 5' RACE reads and gives one entry per CDR3 protein, without DNA. In all, the sample yields 30,000 to 40,000 distinct CDR3 sequences. The data were taken from a study of CXCR3-negative and CXCR3-positive naive CD8 T cells. Germline lookup yields CDR1 MGHRA and CDR2 YSYEKL. There are 16 residues in the CDR3. Material: memory CD8+ T cells from blood. The origin of this receptor is a human donor in good health. Some clones in this sample may be carry-over from other donors' samples. The chain uses TRBV4-1 and TRBJ2-1. The chain's CDR3 is CASSLYGQGPYNEQFF.